The 2 T cell receptor beta chains listed next were all sequenced from one sample in a study of T cell responses to AZD1222 COVID-19 vaccine. The repertoire was sequenced with immunoSEQ multiplex PCR; TCRdb's copy has only in-frame clones and lacks some. This table has approximately 74,000 clones, 75% to 90% appearing once. The sample consisted of peripheral blood, taken 28 days after the second AZD1222 dose. The receptors stem from an adult who received the AZD1222 COVID-19 vaccine.

The chain has TRBV6-6 and TRBJ1-3, with D tentatively TRBD1 (6 bases). Germline CDR1 reads MNHNY; CDR2 reads SVGAGI (reference sequence). Trimming stripped 5 bases from V and 4 bases from J, with 15 bases between. This CDR3 is 15 amino acids long. As DNA, the CDR3 is TGTGCCAGCAGTGCCAGGGGTTCTGCGGGAAACACCATATATTTT. Amino acid sequence: CASSARGSAGNTIYF.

The chain joins TRBV6-5 to TRBJ2-1; D may be TRBD1 (6 bases). Trimming pared 5 bases from V and 10 bases from J, leaving 21 bases between. The CDR3 sequence is 15 residues long. Germline V gene sequence: CDR1 MNHEY, CDR2 SVGAGI. The CDR3, as DNA: TGTGCCAGCAGTCCCACCTCGGGACAAGTAAAAGAGCAGTTCTTC. As protein: CASSPTSGQVKEQFF.